This is a list of T cell receptor beta chains from one sample in a study of response to subunit inactivated influenza vaccine. TCRdb re-called the RT-PCR reads with MiXCR, one entry per CDR3 protein. The sample has 530,000 or so distinct CDR3 sequences, approximately 15% seen once; the top ten hold approximately 10%. The input for sequencing was PBMCs from blood, taken about 13 days after vaccination. The source is a man over 45 who received an inactivated influenza vaccine. The CDR3 runs from the conserved cysteine through the conserved F or W. A D gene is named only where the DNA matches it firmly. For some rows the clone size is stated as once, few or many, or as a class when expanded; others skip it.

V	D	size	J	CDR3	DNA
TRBV5-1	TRBD2	NA	TRBJ2-3	CASSLAMTSGGLIGDTQYF	TGCGCCAGCAGCTTGGCCATGACTAGCGGGGGGTTAATAGGAGATACGCAGTATTTT
TRBV9	TRBD1	few	TRBJ1-1	CASSVGQGRGNTEAFF	TGTGCCAGCAGCGTCGGACAGGGCCGGGGGAACACTGAAGCTTTCTTT
TRBV18	TRBD1	NA	TRBJ1-2	CASSPRDRVNYGYTF	TGTGCCAGCTCACCACGGGACAGAGTTAACTATGGCTACACCTTC
TRBV7-2	NA	few	TRBJ2-3	CASSSFGTTGSDTQYF	TGTGCCAGCAGCTCATTCGGGACTACAGGGTCAGATACGCAGTATTTT
TRBV5-5	NA	NA	TRBJ2-5	CASSFGSEEETQYF	TGTGCCAGCAGCTTTGGGTCTGAAGAGGAGACCCAGTACTTC
TRBV29-1	NA	NA	TRBJ2-3	CSVRNPVPDTQYF	TGCAGCGTCCGAAACCCCGTCCCAGATACGCAGTATTTT
TRBV5-5	TRBD1	NA	TRBJ2-4	CASSLLRPGQGGNIQYF	TGTGCCAGCAGCTTGCTCCGTCCGGGACAGGGGGGAAACATTCAGTACTTC
TRBV12-3/TRBV12-4	NA	few	TRBJ2-3	CASSSTRRTQYF	TGTGCCAGCAGTTCCACCCGCCGGACGCAGTATTTT
TRBV7-2	NA	NA	TRBJ1-1	CASSHPNTEAFF	TGTGCCAGCAGCCATCCGAACACTGAAGCTTTCTTT
TRBV10-3	TRBD2	few	TRBJ2-7	CAISELAGNGEQYF	TGTGCCATCTCCGAACTAGCGGGAAATGGAGAGCAGTACTTC
TRBV30	NA	NA	TRBJ2-7	CAWSAFSYEQYF	TGTGCCTGGAGTGCGTTCTCCTACGAGCAGTACTTC
TRBV28	TRBD1	many	TRBJ2-7	CASSSGQSAEQYF	TGTGCCAGCAGTTCGGGACAGAGCGCCGAGCAGTACTTC
TRBV4-2	TRBD1	NA	TRBJ1-2	CASSGGDSADYGYTF	TGTGCCAGCAGCGGCGGGGACAGCGCAGACTATGGCTACACCTTC
TRBV28	TRBD1	NA	TRBJ1-1	CASSLTGGGTEAFF	TGTGCCAGCAGTTTGACAGGGGGAGGCACTGAAGCTTTCTTT
TRBV11-2	TRBD2	NA	TRBJ2-3	CASSLERGGVDTQYF	TGTGCCAGCAGCTTAGAGCGGGGGGGGGTAGATACGCAGTATTTT
TRBV20-1	NA	NA	TRBJ2-7	CSAPGPTYEQYF	TGCAGTGCTCCCGGGCCTACCTACGAGCAGTACTTC
TRBV6-2/TRBV6-3	NA	NA	TRBJ2-7	CASSYPTGRSGTYEQYF	TGTGCCAGCAGTTACCCGACAGGGCGGAGCGGGACCTACGAGCAGTACTTC
TRBV7-2	TRBD2	many	TRBJ2-1	CASSLGTSGGAHEQFF	TGTGCCAGCAGCTTAGGGACTAGCGGGGGGGCCCATGAGCAGTTCTTC
TRBV20-1	NA	NA	TRBJ2-3	CSARASSSTDTQYF	TGCAGTGCTAGAGCCTCGTCTAGCACAGATACGCAGTATTTT
TRBV10-3	NA	NA	TRBJ1-6	CAISESGVSPLHF	TGTGCCATCAGTGAGTCGGGGGTCTCACCCCTCCACTTT
TRBV9	TRBD2	NA	TRBJ2-7	CASSARGVSEQYF	TGTGCCAGCAGCGCCCGGGGGGTGTCCGAGCAGTACTTC
TRBV4-3	TRBD1	NA	TRBJ2-3	CASSQDLYVGQGSTDTQYF	TGCGCCAGCAGCCAAGACCTATACGTGGGACAGGGGAGCACAGATACGCAGTATTTT
TRBV5-6	TRBD1	NA	TRBJ2-7	CASSLWDRDYEQYF	TGTGCCAGCAGCCTATGGGACAGAGACTACGAGCAGTACTTC
TRBV12-3/TRBV12-4	TRBD1	NA	TRBJ2-3	CASNPTGTTDTQYF	TGTGCCAGCAATCCGACAGGGACCACAGATACGCAGTATTTT
TRBV20-1	TRBD2	many	TRBJ2-3	CSAGGGSGDTQYF	TGCAGTGCCGGCGGGGGGTCAGGAGATACGCAGTATTTT
TRBV6-2/TRBV6-3	NA	NA	TRBJ2-7	CASSSFPDTHEQYF	TGTGCCAGCAGTTCATTTCCGGACACCCACGAGCAGTACTTC